One and the same sample provided the 17 T cell receptor beta chains below, sequenced in a study of blood T cell repertoires in COVID-19. Some clones are missing from TCRdb's copy, which holds only in-frame ones; the method was immunoSEQ multiplex PCR. The table includes around 250,000 clones, around 90% detected once. The sequenced sample consisted of PBMCs or T cells enriched from blood (not recorded which). The receptors originated from a man in his forties or fifties who had been exposed to COVID-19.

The chain employs TRBV5-1 and TRBJ1-3, with 7 bases matching TRBD1. CDR3 length equals 17 residues. Germline V gives CDR1 SGHRS, CDR2 YFSETQ. Losses at the gene ends were 0 bases for V and 2 bases for J; bases not matched to a gene: 8. This CDR3 reads CASSLAPRTGPGNTIYF. The DNA of the CDR3 is TGCGCCAGCAGCTTGGCCCCACGGACAGGCCCTGGAAACACCATATATTTT.

The gene calls are TRBV10-3 and TRBJ1-2; 8 bases agree with TRBD1. J gave up 0 bases and V 6 bases, and 9 bases lay outside the gene matches. Germline values: CDR1 ENHRY, CDR2 SYGVKD. This CDR3 has 16 amino acids. The CDR3 DNA follows: TGTGCCATCAGAAGGACAGGGACAACCCCTAACTATGGCTACACCTTC. It is translated as CAIRRTGTTPNYGYTF.

The rearrangement joins TRBV19 to TRBJ1-3, with D maybe TRBD1 (6 bases). With 5 bases removed from V and 0 bases from J, the gap between germline ends came to 14 bases. CDR1 LNHDA and CDR2 SQIVND come from the germline V gene (reference sequence). This CDR3 has 16 residues. CDR3 nucleotide sequence: TGTGCCAGTAGTCAAACAGGGAGTTACTCTGGAAACACCATATATTTT. It codes for CASSQTGSYSGNTIYF.

The J gene is TRBJ2-1, the V gene TRBV6-5, with 10 positions matching TRBD2. The CDR3 is 13 amino acids. The trim removed 6 bases at V and 7 bases at J, leaving 3 bases unmatched. Per the germline V gene, CDR1 is MNHEY and CDR2 is SVGAGI. DNA for the CDR3: TGTGCCAGCAGACTAGCGGGGCGGAATGAGCAGTTCTTC. Its translation: CASRLAGRNEQFF.

The CDR3 DNA sequence: TGTGCCAGCAGCTCACCGGGGGTCCCCTACAATGAGCAGTTCTTC. This encodes CASSSPGVPYNEQFF. This chain links TRBV11-3 with TRBJ2-1; possibly TRBD2 for D (6 bases). The length of the CDR3 is 15 residues. V lost 4 bases and J 2 bases, leaving 12 bases between the germline ends. Looked up from germline, CDR1 is SGHNT and CDR2 is YENEEA.

The genes are TRBV25-1 and TRBJ1-2; D gene uncertain. V was clipped by 4 bases and J by 0 bases, with 12 bases between them. This CDR3 comprises 15 residues. In germline, CDR1 is MGHDK, CDR2 SYGVNS. CDR3 bases: TGTGCCAGCAGTGCAGCCACAGCCACTAACTATGGCTACACCTTC. This sequence encodes CASSAATATNYGYTF.

The chain links TRBV6-5 to TRBJ1-1; TRBD1 agrees at 8 bases. V dropped 6 bases and J dropped 0; count of bases not matched to a gene: 3. This CDR3 spans 14 amino acids. Germline lookup yields CDR1 MNHEY and CDR2 SVGAGI. CDR3 nucleotide sequence: TGTGCCAGCAGAAGACAGGGGATGAACACTGAAGCTTTCTTT. Amino acids: CASRRQGMNTEAFF.

This clone was seen once. This chain links TRBV28 with TRBJ2-7; D is undetermined. CDR1 is MDHEN and CDR2 is SYDVKM in the germline V gene. Trimming left V 2 bases short and J 5 bases short, with 10 bases between. The CDR3 consists of 13 residues. CDR3 sequence (DNA): TGTGCCAGCAGTTTAAACAACCATAACGAGCAGTACGTC. Amino acid sequence: CASSLNNHNEQYV.

The chain couples TRBV14 to TRBJ1-5, with TRBD1 identical over 8 bases. Germline CDR1 is SGHDN and CDR2 is FVKESK. The CDR3 consists of 17 residues. The V segment lost 0 bases and the J segment 6 bases; nucleotides outside the gene matches: 10. The CDR3 DNA follows: TGTGCCAGCAGCCAAGATTCGCAGGGGGCGTATAGTCAGCCCCAGCATTTT. Residues: CASSQDSQGAYSQPQHF.

The chain joins TRBV5-8 to TRBJ1-3; 9 positions match TRBD1. CDR1 is SGHTS, CDR2 YDEGEE, per germline. The V and J ends lost 2 bases and 4 bases, in that order; junction bases with no gene match: 7. The CDR3 loop spans 16 amino acids. The CDR3, as DNA: TGTGCCAGCAGCTTCCGGGACAGGGTGAGAGGAAACACCATATATTTT. Translated, it gives CASSFRDRVRGNTIYF.

CDR3 sequence (DNA): TGTGCCAGCAGCTTCGGGACAGAGGACGAGCAGTACTTC. Protein product: CASSFGTEDEQYF. The V call is TRBV5-6, the J call TRBJ2-7, with 7 bases aligning to TRBD1. CDR1 and CDR2 (germline): SGHDT, YYEEEE. Unmatched junction bases numbered 4, after V lost 2 bases and J lost 5 bases. CDR3 length: 13 residues.

The chain uses TRBV28 and TRBJ1-4; D gene ambiguous. CDR3 size: 12 residues. Germline values: CDR1 MDHEN, CDR2 SYDVKM. V dropped 1 base and J dropped 8 bases, with 5 bases sitting between them. CDR3 protein: CASSLSREKLFF. CDR3 bases: TGTGCCAGCAGTTTATCTCGGGAAAAACTGTTTTTT.

This chain links TRBV6-5 with TRBJ2-1; 13 bases fit TRBD2. V shed 6 bases and J 6 bases; nucleotides not matched to a gene: 5. Germline V CDR1 and CDR2: MNHEY, SVGAGI. The length of the CDR3 is 15 residues. This CDR3 reads CASRGGTSGTNEQFF. CDR3 in DNA: TGTGCCAGCAGGGGGGGGACTAGCGGGACCAATGAGCAGTTCTTC.

The chain has TRBV27 and TRBJ1-1, with 10 bases aligning to TRBD1. Looked up from germline, CDR1 is MNHEY and CDR2 is SMNVEV (reference sequence). The CDR3 length is 17 residues. V lost 6 bases to trimming and J lost 0 bases; unmatched junction nucleotides: 10. CDR3 sequence reads: CASSPTGGFSVNTEAFF. The CDR3 region has the DNA TGTGCCAGCAGCCCGACAGGGGGCTTTTCTGTGAACACTGAAGCTTTCTTT.

CDR3 nucleotides: TGTGCCAGCAATAGGGACAGGGCCACTAATGAAAAACTGTTTTTT. This encodes CASNRDRATNEKLFF. This chain links TRBV6-5 with TRBJ1-4; 9 bases are a match to TRBD1. Germline V CDR1 and CDR2: MNHEY, SVGAGI. The CDR3 runs 15 residues. V was pared by 7 bases and J by 2 bases, with 5 bases of the junction left unmatched.

The chain joins TRBV5-1 to TRBJ1-1; a possible D gene is TRBD1 (5 bases). With 6 bases removed from V and 0 bases from J, the gap between germline ends came to 12 bases. CDR3 length: 14 amino acids. CDR1 is SGHRS, CDR2 YFSETQ, per germline. The CDR3 loop reads CASKQDDLNTEAFF. CDR3 DNA sequence: TGCGCCAGCAAACAGGACGATTTGAACACTGAAGCTTTCTTT. Looking up the rest from reference TRBV5-1 and TRBJ1-1 gives the full variable domain: KAGVTQTPRYLIKTRGQQVTLSCSPISGHRSVSWYQQTPGQGLQFLFEYFSETQRNKGNFPGRFSGRQFSNSRSEMNVSTLELGDSALYLCASKQDDLNTEAFFGQGTRLTVV.

This sequence joins TRBV28 and TRBJ1-1; D might be TRBD1 (6 bases). V lost 6 bases, J lost 3 bases, and 17 bases lay in between. The CDR3 length is 15 residues. Germline values: CDR1 MDHEN, CDR2 SYDVKM. The CDR3 DNA sequence: TGTGCCAGCAGGAACAGCGGGGGGGGGCACACTGAAGCTTTCTTT. Protein product: CASRNSGGGHTEAFF.